These T cell receptor beta chains were read from a single sample in a study of blood T cell repertoires in COVID-19. Sequencing was performed with immunoSEQ multiplex PCR; in TCRdb, only in-frame clones are kept and a portion is missing. The profile shows a few hundred thousand clones, around 86% of them singletons. The sample comprised peripheral blood. The receptors were gathered from a human donor in a cohort sampled during active COVID-19. The CDR3 runs from the conserved cysteine through the conserved F or W. A D gene is named only where the DNA matches it firmly.

j_call | d_call | v_call | cdr3_aa
TRBJ2-5 | TRBD1 | TRBV6-5 | CASTTSRTGQETQYF
TRBJ1-4 | NA | TRBV5-4 | CASSSAGQTNEKLFF
TRBJ1-2 | NA | TRBV6-1 | CASSDGNWQALNYGYTF
TRBJ2-3 | TRBD2 | TRBV5-1 | CASSLTSGTTDTQYF
TRBJ1-2 | TRBD1 | TRBV19 | CASSILGGQSYGYTF
TRBJ2-3 | NA | TRBV21-1 | CASSKAQGSDTQYF
TRBJ1-2 | NA | TRBV3-1/TRBV3-2 | CASSPRVWGLTDGYTF
TRBJ1-1 | NA | TRBV15 | CATSRDGAGDTEAFF
TRBJ1-3 | NA | TRBV10-3 | CAISDSDSDFSGNTIYF
TRBJ2-2 | TRBD2 | TRBV19 | CASSMGSERGRTGELFF
TRBJ2-2 | TRBD1 | TRBV6-6 | CASRDGTGNTGELFF
TRBJ1-5 | TRBD1 | TRBV27 | CASSWDRGQPQHF
TRBJ1-3 | TRBD1 | TRBV10-3 | CAISDLDRAGNTIYF
TRBJ2-5 | TRBD1 | TRBV18 | CASSVWDSQETQYF
TRBJ1-1 | NA | TRBV7-9 | CASSIRGGDTEAFF
TRBJ2-7 | NA | TRBV5-4 | CASSLGSGLSYF
TRBJ2-2 | TRBD2 | TRBV4-2 | CASSQDLAGGLNTGELFF
TRBJ2-2 | NA | TRBV6-1 | CASSGWREENTGELFF
TRBJ2-3 | TRBD1 | TRBV24-1 | CATSDPTGATDTQYF
TRBJ1-2 | NA | TRBV30 | CAWTPGVYKGQRTNYGYTF
TRBJ1-2 | NA | TRBV5-8 | CASRWGGKHRGYTF
TRBJ2-4 | NA | TRBV4-1 | CASSQVGVAKNIQYF
TRBJ2-1 | NA | TRBV7-9 | CASSLSLDEQFF
TRBJ1-1 | NA | TRBV28 | CASSLWTNTEAFF
TRBJ1-4 | NA | TRBV4-1 | CASSPAGVTNEKLFF
TRBJ2-3 | NA | TRBV10-2 | CASSAGMRTDTQYF
TRBJ2-1 | TRBD1 | TRBV5-1 | CASSEGQRHNEQFF
TRBJ1-2 | NA | TRBV5-5 | CASSLDAGSAGFSGYTF
TRBJ2-1 | TRBD1 | TRBV5-8 | CASSSRTGGNEQFF
TRBJ2-6 | NA | TRBV4-2 | CASSQGRFGPSGANVLTF
TRBJ1-4 | TRBD1 | TRBV25-1 | CASSARDRELTNEKLFF
TRBJ1-3 | NA | TRBV18 | CASSPGSRVGNTIYF
TRBJ2-7 | NA | TRBV10-3 | CAISESAYEQYF
TRBJ1-3 | NA | TRBV24-1 | CATSDVRAGNTIYF
TRBJ2-7 | TRBD1 | TRBV7-9 | CASSSDRAFLYEQYF
TRBJ1-2 | TRBD1 | TRBV28 | CASKIPGQGNYGYTF
TRBJ2-7 | TRBD1 | TRBV19 | CASSLDRGSEQYF
TRBJ1-5 | NA | TRBV2 | CASSGGTPNQPQHF
TRBJ1-1 | NA | TRBV5-1 | CASSYNAGFANTEAFF
TRBJ1-1 | NA | TRBV10-3 | CAISDPRGSMNTEAFF
TRBJ2-5 | TRBD2 | TRBV10-3 | CAISEGLAGVWETQYF
TRBJ1-1 | NA | TRBV15 | CATSRDPGGAVNTEAFF
TRBJ2-1 | NA | TRBV12-3/TRBV12-4 | CASSSTPGGSAFF
TRBJ1-2 | NA | TRBV9 | CASSVMSDSEGYTF
TRBJ2-2 | NA | TRBV19 | CASSWGGVTGLTGELFF
TRBJ2-1 | TRBD2 | TRBV28 | CASSSTSDAYNEQFF
TRBJ2-5 | TRBD2 | TRBV5-6 | CASSSYEAGPQETQYF
TRBJ2-1 | TRBD2 | TRBV5-6 | CASSLRTSGGYEQFF
TRBJ2-1 | TRBD2 | TRBV5-1 | CASSVGLAGAAYNEQFF
TRBJ2-7 | TRBD2 | TRBV18 | CASSPSSPTSGNYEQYF
TRBJ1-4 | NA | TRBV6-5 | CASRRADEKLFF
TRBJ1-1 | TRBD1 | TRBV19 | CASSILVRGVAEAFF
TRBJ2-5 | TRBD2 | TRBV5-4 | CASSRSGTKETQYF
TRBJ2-5 | TRBD2 | TRBV4-2 | CASSRGPLERGGYQETQYF
TRBJ1-5 | NA | TRBV30 | CAWSVPREGSQPQHF
TRBJ2-1 | TRBD2 | TRBV7-8 | CASSVSYSEGLADNEQFF
TRBJ2-1 | NA | TRBV7-3 | CASSPHGTNLLPNNEQFF
TRBJ1-1 | TRBD1 | TRBV7-3 | CASSLGGTANTEAFF
TRBJ2-1 | NA | TRBV21-1 | CASSPLGGSFGRSYNEQFF
TRBJ2-7 | NA | TRBV30 | CAWSGSYEQYF